This entry lists 21 T cell receptor beta chains sequenced from one sample in a study of blood T cells in healthy people across ages. A sample-barcoded 5' primer and a J-beta primer mix were used in a second PCR of roughly 7 to 11 cycles. TCRdb redid the calling of the 5' RACE reads with MiXCR, one entry per CDR3 protein. The table lists 650,000 to 800,000 distinct CDR3 sequences, around 43% of them singletons, with around 18% in the top ten. Sequenced sample: blood. The receptors derive from a man between 60 and 75 years old in good health.

This chain connects TRBV6-2 or TRBV6-3 to TRBJ2-3; 11 bases agree with TRBD2. Losses at the gene ends were 8 bases for V and 4 bases for J; bases not matched to a gene: 8. Germline V gives CDR1 MNHEY, CDR2 SVGEGT. The CDR3 has 15 amino acids. The CDR3 here is CASPRLAGLADTQYF. DNA of the CDR3: TGTGCCAGCCCCCGACTAGCGGGGTTGGCAGATACGCAGTATTTT.

The count of this clonotype is one. The DNA of the CDR3 is TGTGCCAGCAGCATAGGGACAGACCTATATGGCTACACCTTC. Protein product: CASSIGTDLYGYTF. This chain joins TRBV6-2 or TRBV6-3 and TRBJ1-2, with 7 bases aligning to TRBD1. Trimming cost V 6 bases and J 5 bases; bases outside gene matches: 9. CDR3 length: 14 amino acids. Germline V gene lookup returns CDR1 MNHEY and CDR2 SVGEGT.

This clonotype has a handful of counts. The V and J genes are TRBV6-6 and TRBJ1-5; 7 positions agree with TRBD1. This CDR3 spans 16 amino acids. Germline V gives CDR1 MNHNY, CDR2 SVGAGI (reference sequence). Trimming cost V 6 bases and J 0 bases; bases outside gene matches: 8. The CDR3 DNA reads TGTGCCAGCAGACTTCGTGAGGGGGCTAGCAATCAGCCCCAGCATTTT. It codes for CASRLREGASNQPQHF.

The CDR3 is CASSFSRLTDTQYF. DNA of the CDR3: TGTGCCAGCAGTTTTTCTAGGCTCACAGATACGCAGTATTTT. The chain is built from TRBV27 and TRBJ2-3; D ambiguous. Looked up from germline, CDR1 is MNHEY and CDR2 is SMNVEV (reference sequence). The CDR3 is 14 amino acids. Trimming removed 3 bases from V and 2 bases from J, with 9 bases in between.

This chain uses TRBV6-5 with TRBJ2-1; D gene ambiguous. V was shortened by 5 bases and J by 7 bases, with 12 bases between the two germline ends. Germline V CDR1 and CDR2: MNHEY, SVGAGI. CDR3 length: 13 residues. CDR3 sequence (DNA): TGTGCCAGCAGTGGAGCTATGGGGAATGAGCAGTTCTTC. Translating gives CASSGAMGNEQFF.

The chain combines TRBV25-1 with TRBJ2-6; D remains unclear. V lost 9 bases, J lost 4 bases, and 19 bases lay in between. The germline V gene encodes CDR1 MGHDK and CDR2 SYGVNS. CDR3 size: 16 residues. CDR3 amino acids: CASTTNGRWGANVLTF. The CDR3 nucleotides read TGTGCCAGTACTACCAACGGACGGTGGGGGGCCAACGTCCTGACTTTC.

This clonotype has a handful of counts. The genes are TRBV20-1 and TRBJ2-1, with D hard to call. Trimming stripped 5 bases from V and 2 bases from J, with 19 bases between. CDR1 is DFQATT and CDR2 is SNEGSKA in the germline V gene (reference sequence). The CDR3 has 16 residues. The CDR3 nucleotides are TGCAGTGCTCCCTCCCGACTCGGTCTGGCCTACAATGAGCAGTTCTTC. Encoded protein: CSAPSRLGLAYNEQFF.

In its sample, this clonotype was seen a few times. The V and J genes are TRBV27 and TRBJ2-5, with TRBD1 identical over 7 bases. The V segment lost 4 bases and the J segment 1 base; nucleotides outside the gene matches: 9. CDR1 MNHEY and CDR2 SMNVEV come from the germline V gene (reference sequence). The CDR3 extends over 16 amino acids. The CDR3 DNA reads TGTGCCAGCAGTTCCGAAAAGACAGGGATCCAAGAGACCCAGTACTTC. This gives the protein CASSSEKTGIQETQYF.

This chain uses TRBV11-3 with TRBJ2-5, with D unresolved. The J call is uncertain, as TRBJ2-7 better fits the DNA end. The CDR3 is made up of 14 amino acids. Germline V lookup: CDR1 SGHNT, CDR2 YENEEA. As DNA, the CDR3 is TGTGCCAGCAGCTTAGATATGCCTATCTACGAGCAGTACTTC. Translated: CASSLDMPIYEQYF.

The chain joins TRBV3-1 to TRBJ2-3; TRBD2 might be the D (6 bases). This CDR3 is built from 14 residues. Trimming removed 4 bases from V and 3 bases from J, with 11 bases in between. The germline gives CDR1 LGHDT, CDR2 YNNKEL (reference sequence). CDR3 sequence (DNA): TGTGCCAGCAGCCCGGGGACTCTAACAGATACGCAGTATTTT. Translation gives CASSPGTLTDTQYF.

The V gene is TRBV20-1, the J gene TRBJ2-3; D is possibly TRBD2 (7 bases). The V gene lost 0 bases and the J gene lost 2 bases, with 15 bases spanning the gap. The germline V gene encodes CDR1 DFQATT and CDR2 SNEGSKA (reference sequence). CDR3 size: 16 residues. CDR3 amino acids: CSARDLRGGDTDTQYF. Here the CDR3 DNA reads TGCAGTGCTAGAGACCTTCGAGGGGGGGACACAGATACGCAGTATTTT.

The chain couples TRBV5-8 to TRBJ2-3; D tentatively fits TRBD1 or TRBD2 (5 bases each). Trimming pared 4 bases from V and 5 bases from J, leaving 20 bases between. The CDR3 length is 16 residues. Germline V lookup: CDR1 SGHTS, CDR2 YDEGEE. CDR3 DNA: TGTGCCAGCAGCCCCGGGACCGGGATCCGACGAGATACGCAGTATTTT. Its translation is CASSPGTGIRRDTQYF.

This clonotype is a singleton in its sample. This chain joins TRBV20-1 and TRBJ2-4; maybe TRBD1 (6 bases). The J call is doubtful: the DNA matches TRBJ2-5 better. Germline values: CDR1 DFQATT, CDR2 SNEGSKA (reference sequence). This CDR3 is 15 amino acids long. The CDR3 region has the DNA TGCAGTGCTAGATCCCCGGACAGTTTCCAAGAGACCCAGTACTTC. Its protein is CSARSPDSFQETQYF.

The gene calls are TRBV7-2 and TRBJ2-1, with D perhaps assigned TRBD1 or TRBD2 (6 bases each). In germline, CDR1 is SGHTA, CDR2 FQGNSA. The ends were cut back, 0 bases at V and 10 bases at J, with 16 bases in the middle. CDR3 length: 15 residues. The CDR3: CASSLALGGLNEQFF. DNA for the CDR3: TGTGCCAGCAGCTTAGCGCTAGGGGGGCTCAACGAGCAGTTCTTC.

This clonotype was detected ten times or more. This chain joins TRBV4-3 and TRBJ1-2; no clear D. The CDR3 is 15 amino acids. V lost 1 base, J lost 2 bases, and 11 bases lay in between. Looked up from germline, CDR1 is LGHNA and CDR2 is YSLEER. The DNA of the CDR3 is TGCGCCAGCAGCCAAGGAGATGGGGTCAACTATGGCTACACCTTC. This gives the protein CASSQGDGVNYGYTF.

The V gene is TRBV4-3, the J gene TRBJ2-4, with 8 nucleotides matching TRBD1. This CDR3 has 16 amino acids. The germline gives CDR1 LGHNA, CDR2 YSLEER. The V segment lost 2 bases and the J segment 4 bases; nucleotides outside the gene matches: 7. CDR3 residues: CASSQSRQGLKNIQYF. The CDR3 DNA sequence: TGCGCCAGCAGCCAATCTAGACAGGGGTTGAAAAACATTCAGTACTTC.

Concerning this clonotype: Compared with germline, one end of the junction differs, possibly owing to a read error. This chain connects TRBV10-2 to TRBJ2-3; 7 bases fit TRBD2. The V gene's germline CDR1 is WSHSY and CDR2 SAAADI. The CDR3 contains 17 residues. CDR3 nucleotide sequence: TGCGCCACCCCAATCGGGGGGACTTCATCTAGCACGGATACGCAGTATTTT. Its translation: CATPIGGTSSSTDTQYF.

This clonotype turned up a few times. The chain is built from TRBV20-1 and TRBJ2-7; 8 bases align to TRBD2. Trimming took 2 bases from V and 4 from J; bases not matched to a gene: 7. The germline gives CDR1 DFQATT, CDR2 SNEGSKA (reference sequence). The CDR3 sequence is 14 residues long. The CDR3, as DNA: TGCAGTGCTAGACCCATCCGGGGGGGATACGAGCAGTACTTC. Residues: CSARPIRGGYEQYF.

The chain is built from TRBV6-5 and TRBJ2-7; 10 bases are a match to TRBD2. The ends lost 5 bases at V and 2 bases at J; junction bases unmatched: 3. The CDR3 covers 14 residues. Germline V gives CDR1 MNHEY, CDR2 SVGAGI. CDR3 in DNA: TGTGCCAGCAGTCATACTAGCGGGACCTACGAGCAGTACTTC. Translating gives CASSHTSGTYEQYF.

CDR3 sequence: CASSVPAGGPDTQYF. The CDR3 DNA reads TGTGCCAGCAGCGTACCAGCGGGGGGTCCGGATACGCAGTATTTT. This chain connects TRBV9 to TRBJ2-3; TRBD2 matches 9 bases. Per the germline V gene, CDR1 is SGDLS and CDR2 is YYNGEE. CDR3 length: 15 amino acids. Trimming cost V 1 base and J 6 bases; bases outside gene matches: 6.

This clonotype was detected only a few times. V gene TRBV4-3 combines with J gene TRBJ1-2; D is unresolved. Trimming left V 0 bases short and J 0 bases short, with 11 bases between. Germline CDR1 reads LGHNA; CDR2 reads YSLEER. This CDR3 region has 16 residues. The CDR3 bases are TGCGCCAGCAGCCAAGACCCCGGCAGCCCTAACTATGGCTACACCTTC. Translating gives CASSQDPGSPNYGYTF.